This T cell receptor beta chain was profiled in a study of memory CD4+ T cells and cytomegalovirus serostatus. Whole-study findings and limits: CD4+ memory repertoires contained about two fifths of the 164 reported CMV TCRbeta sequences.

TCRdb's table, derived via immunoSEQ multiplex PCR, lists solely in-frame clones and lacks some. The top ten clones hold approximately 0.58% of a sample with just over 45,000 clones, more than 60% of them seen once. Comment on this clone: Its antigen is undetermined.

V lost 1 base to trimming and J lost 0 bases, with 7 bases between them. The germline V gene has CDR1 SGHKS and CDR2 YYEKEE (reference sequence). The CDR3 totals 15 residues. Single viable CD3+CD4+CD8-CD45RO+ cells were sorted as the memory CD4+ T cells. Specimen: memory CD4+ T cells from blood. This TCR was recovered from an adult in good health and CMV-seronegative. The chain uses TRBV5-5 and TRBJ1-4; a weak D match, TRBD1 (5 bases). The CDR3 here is CASSLKGSTNEKLFF. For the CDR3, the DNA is TGTGCCAGCAGCTTGAAGGGGTCAACTAATGAAAAACTGTTTTTT.